The 24 T cell receptor beta chains listed next were all sequenced from one sample in a study of shared clonotypes between healthy human individuals. Here immunoSEQ multiplex PCR was the method, and the copy in TCRdb shows in-frame clones only, minus some. The sample consists of about 980,000 clones, around three quarters of them appearing once. Sequences were obtained from memory CD4+ T cells sorted from blood. The subset: CD45RA-negative fraction. These receptors originate from a man aged 18-30 years in good health.

The V call is TRBV18, the J call TRBJ1-4, with TRBD1 matching over 12 bases. V shed 4 bases, J shed 8 bases, and the junction held 8 bases outside the gene matches. This CDR3 spans 16 amino acids. CDR1 and CDR2 from the germline V gene are KGHSH and LQKENI. The CDR3 loop reads CASSRGTGGSGEKLFF. CDR3 bases: TGTGCCAGCTCACGTGGGACAGGGGGCTCAGGGGAAAAACTGTTTTTT.

This clone has just a few counts. This chain links TRBV23-1 with TRBJ1-2; D not resolved. TRBV23-1 is treated as an ORF (open reading frame) with a function not yet certain. The length of the CDR3 is 15 residues. The V end was cut by 0 bases, the J end by 6 bases, with 14 bases between. The DNA of the CDR3 is TGCGCCAGCAGTCAATCTATAGCGGATGGAGATGGCTACACCTTC. This codes for CASSQSIADGDGYTF.

The rearrangement joins TRBV18 to TRBJ1-1; D is unresolved. Germline V gene sequence: CDR1 KGHSH, CDR2 LQKENI. V lost 6 bases to trimming and J lost 0 bases, with 11 bases between them. This CDR3 has 14 residues. This chain's CDR3 is CASSLDTLNTEAFF. The CDR3 DNA reads TGTGCCAGCTCTCTCGACACCTTGAACACTGAAGCTTTCTTT.

The gene calls are TRBV11-2 and TRBJ1-1; D may be TRBD1 (6 bases). This CDR3 is built from 14 residues. Germline CDR1 and CDR2: SGHAT and FQNNGV. Deletions cut 2 bases from V and 5 bases from J, with 12 bases between. The CDR3 coding sequence is TGTGCCAGCAGCTTAACGTCAGGGGTAACTGAAGCTTTCTTT. Its translation is CASSLTSGVTEAFF.

The table lists this clone with a count of one. V and J are TRBV6-5 and TRBJ2-5; 8 bases agree with TRBD2. The CDR3 runs to 16 residues. CDR1 and CDR2 from the germline V gene are MNHEY and SVGAGI. J gave up 1 base and V 0 bases, and 4 bases lay outside the gene matches. This chain's CDR3 is CASSYSLSGVQETQYF. In DNA form, the CDR3 reads TGTGCCAGCAGTTACTCGCTTAGCGGGGTCCAAGAGACCCAGTACTTC.

The CDR3 is CASSGGGRASYEQYF. The CDR3, as DNA: TGTGCCAGTAGTGGGGGTGGGAGGGCCTCCTACGAGCAGTACTTC. V gene TRBV11-2 combines with J gene TRBJ2-7, with 7 bases that match TRBD2. The ends lost 9 bases at V and 0 bases at J; junction bases unmatched: 11. The CDR3 has 15 residues. Germline-derived CDR1 and CDR2 are SGHAT and FQNNGV.

The gene calls are TRBV28 and TRBJ1-1, with no clear D. The CDR3 contains 15 residues. V lost 5 bases to trimming and J lost 5 bases, with 18 bases between them. Germline CDR1 MDHEN, CDR2 SYDVKM. The CDR3 loop is CASSPPAGSRTEAFF. CDR3 nucleotides: TGTGCCAGCAGTCCACCCGCGGGGTCGCGAACTGAAGCTTTCTTT.

This rearrangement joins TRBV11-2 to TRBJ1-6; 9 positions agree with TRBD1. The junction had 3 bases not matched to a gene; V was cut back by 4 bases and J by 5 bases. The CDR3 has 15 amino acids. CDR1 and CDR2 (germline): SGHAT, FQNNGV. CDR3 sequence (DNA): TGTGCCAGCAGCTCAAGGGACAGGGATAATTCACCCCTCCACTTT. Encoded protein: CASSSRDRDNSPLHF.

This clone was recorded only once. The rearrangement links TRBV11-3 to TRBJ1-1; no reliable D call. The CDR3 is 12 amino acids. Germline V gene sequence: CDR1 SGHNT, CDR2 YENEEA. V was clipped by 4 bases and J by 8 bases, with 11 bases between them. The CDR3 nucleotides are TGTGCCAGCAGCTCCCACAGTTCCGAAGCTTTCTTT. Its protein is CASSSHSSEAFF.

The chain employs TRBV15 and TRBJ1-1, with D possibly TRBD1 on 6 matching bases. The V end was cut by 3 bases, the J end by 5 bases, with 16 bases between. Germline lookup yields CDR1 LNHNV and CDR2 YYDKDF (reference sequence). The CDR3 sequence is 15 residues long. DNA of the CDR3: TGTGCCACCAGCAGGCCGGGGGGTCAGGGGACTGAAGCTTTCTTT. It codes for CATSRPGGQGTEAFF.

The chain carries TRBV27 and TRBJ2-1; 9 bases align to TRBD2. This CDR3 is 16 amino acids long. CDR1 is MNHEY, CDR2 SMNVEV, per germline (reference sequence). J was trimmed by 3 bases and V by 3 bases; bases with no gene match: 6. CDR3 loop: CASSFTRGGLYNEQFF. The CDR3 bases are TGTGCCAGCAGTTTCACGCGGGGGGGGCTCTACAATGAGCAGTTCTTC.

This chain connects TRBV28 to TRBJ2-2, with 11 bases identical to TRBD1. CDR1 and CDR2 from the germline V gene are MDHEN and SYDVKM. The trim removed 6 bases at V and 5 bases at J, leaving 5 bases unmatched. CDR3 length: 15 residues. The CDR3 coding sequence is TGTGCCAGCAGCGGACAGGGGGCGGGGACCGGGGAGCTGTTTTTT. Amino acid sequence: CASSGQGAGTGELFF.

The chain links TRBV7-9 to TRBJ1-2; a possible D gene is TRBD1 (6 bases). Trimming took 0 bases from V and 3 from J, leaving 14 bases between them. This CDR3 spans 16 amino acids. Germline V lookup: CDR1 SEHNR, CDR2 FQNEAQ (reference sequence). CDR3 nucleotides: TGTGCCAGCAGCTTAGCGGGGGCCCAGGCGGACTATGGCTACACCTTC. Translation: CASSLAGAQADYGYTF.

The chain employs TRBV11-3 and TRBJ2-1; TRBD2 agrees at 10 bases. From germline, CDR1 is SGHNT and CDR2 YENEEA. CDR3 size: 17 residues. V lost 0 bases, J lost 3 bases, and 5 bases stayed unmatched. In DNA, the CDR3 is TGTGCCAGCAGCTTAGATGGCCCTAGCGGGAGCTACAATGAGCAGTTCTTC. This translates into CASSLDGPSGSYNEQFF.

V gene TRBV29-1 combines with J gene TRBJ2-2; TRBD1 matches at 8 bases. The junction had 16 bases not matched to a gene; V was cut back by 6 bases and J by 4 bases. The CDR3 totals 17 residues. CDR1 SQVTM and CDR2 ANQGSEA come from the germline V gene. The CDR3 is CSVRVWTGRGGTGELFF. The CDR3 DNA follows: TGCAGCGTCAGAGTATGGACAGGGCGCGGAGGCACCGGGGAGCTGTTTTTT.

This clone came up once. The chain uses TRBV5-4 and TRBJ2-1; D ambiguous. Looked up from germline, CDR1 is SGHNT and CDR2 is YYREEE (reference sequence). The ends were cut back, 4 bases at V and 4 bases at J, with 6 bases in the middle. The CDR3 is made up of 12 amino acids. The CDR3 DNA sequence: TGTGCCAGCAGCCCTATATACAATGAGCAGTTCTTC. It is translated as CASSPIYNEQFF. The variable domain in full, with the rest retrieved from reference TRBV5-4 and TRBJ2-1, is ETGVTQSPTHLIKTRGQQVTLRCSSQSGHNTVSWYQQALGQGPQFIFQYYREEENGRGNFPPRFSGLQFPNYSSELNVNALELDDSALYLCASSPIYNEQFFGPGTRLTVL.

The chain combines TRBV28 with TRBJ1-1, with 8 bases aligning to TRBD1. The CDR3 loop spans 13 amino acids. The germline CDR1 and CDR2 sequences are MDHEN and SYDVKM. Germline trimming cut 5 bases from V and 12 bases from J; bases unmatched to any gene: 11. The DNA for the CDR3 is TGTGCCAGCAGTCTTCTGGGGCAGGGGGCGTCTTTCTTT. Encoded protein: CASSLLGQGASFF.

As for this clone: Distinct nucleotide sequences in the sample also encode this CDR3. This chain connects TRBV19 to TRBJ2-7; D is uncertain. Germline CDR1 and CDR2: LNHDA and SQIVND (reference sequence). The CDR3 loop spans 13 amino acids. Trimming shortened V by 3 bases and J by 0 bases, and 6 bases separated the two germline ends. This CDR3 is CASSIGGSYEQYF. The DNA for the CDR3 is TGTGCCAGTAGTATCGGTGGCTCCTACGAGCAGTACTTC.

The gene calls are TRBV28 and TRBJ2-7, with 8 bases matching TRBD1. The V and J ends lost 3 bases and 2 bases, in that order; junction bases with no gene match: 6. Looked up from germline, CDR1 is MDHEN and CDR2 is SYDVKM. This CDR3 has 15 residues. The CDR3 is CASSFARTGTYEQYF. The CDR3, as DNA: TGTGCCAGCAGTTTTGCGAGGACAGGGACCTACGAGCAGTACTTC.

This clone was found a few times. The V gene is TRBV7-9, the J gene TRBJ1-3; possibly TRBD1 for D (5 bases). CDR1 is SEHNR, CDR2 FQNEAQ, per germline (reference sequence). This CDR3 region has 16 residues. V lost 3 bases and J 4 bases, leaving 16 bases between the germline ends. As DNA, the CDR3 is TGTGCCAGCAGCTTCGGGGGGTCGCTTACGGGAAACACCATATATTTT. Its translation is CASSFGGSLTGNTIYF.

This clone has just a few counts. The chain is built from TRBV15 and TRBJ2-6, with D unresolved. Germline loops: CDR1 LNHNV, CDR2 YYDKDF (reference sequence). The CDR3 length is 14 residues. Between the trimmed V and J ends, which lost 2 bases and 3 bases, there was a span of 5 bases. The CDR3 spells CATSRRGGANVLTF. As DNA, the CDR3 is TGTGCCACCAGCAGAAGAGGTGGGGCCAACGTCCTGACTTTC.

This clone was found a few times. The chain joins TRBV4-2 to TRBJ1-2, with a tentative D call TRBD1 (5 bases). This CDR3 comprises 12 residues. With 6 bases removed from V and 4 bases from J, the gap between germline ends came to 9 bases. Germline V gene lookup returns CDR1 LGHNA and CDR2 YNFKEQ. CDR3 residues: CASSGASYGYTF. DNA for the CDR3: TGTGCCAGCAGTGGGGCTTCCTATGGCTACACCTTC.

The V gene is TRBV6-6, the J gene TRBJ1-1; tentatively, D is TRBD1 (6 bases). The V and J ends lost 6 bases and 5 bases respectively, with 13 bases between them. The CDR3 runs 13 residues. Germline V CDR1 and CDR2: MNHNY, SVGAGI (reference sequence). This CDR3 reads CASRPTGKTEAFF. In DNA, the CDR3 is TGTGCCAGCAGGCCGACAGGTAAAACTGAAGCTTTCTTT.

The V call is TRBV10-3, the J call TRBJ2-3; D remains ambiguous. This CDR3 is 13 amino acids long. CDR1 is ENHRY and CDR2 is SYGVKD in the germline V gene. With 11 bases removed from V and 8 bases from J, the gap between germline ends came to 20 bases. Here the CDR3 DNA reads TGTGCCGGGCCAGATGCCTCCGTTTCTACGCAGTATTTT. It is translated as CAGPDASVSTQYF.